The 27 T cell receptor beta chains reported below all come from one sample, sequenced in a study of T cell repertoires in cytomegalovirus infection. The antigens for these receptors are not known. TCRdb redid the calling of the reads with MiXCR, one entry per CDR3 protein. The data hold around 800,000 distinct CDR3 sequences, with about 30% observed a single time. Sequences were derived from cultured CD8+ T cells from PBMCs, sampled from culture after CMV antigen stimulation. The source is a human donor in good health (CMV status not recorded). Some clones in this sample may be carry-over from other donors' samples.

V gene TRBV7-9 combines with J gene TRBJ2-2, with a tentative D call TRBD1 (6 bases). This CDR3 comprises 18 residues. The germline gives CDR1 SEHNR, CDR2 FQNEAQ (reference sequence). The V and J ends lost 5 bases and 1 base respectively, with 20 bases between them. CDR3 DNA sequence: TGTGCCAGCAGCCCGAATATAATACAGGACAGGAACACCGGGGAGCTGTTTTTT. Protein sequence: CASSPNIIQDRNTGELFF.

This chain links TRBV6-6 with TRBJ2-1; the match to TRBD2 covers 12 bases. J gave up 0 bases and V 0 bases, and 15 bases lay outside the gene matches. The CDR3 loop spans 22 amino acids. The germline CDR1 and CDR2 sequences are MNHNY and SVGAGI (reference sequence). CDR3 region: CASSYSIYRLAGDNHSYNEQFF. The CDR3 DNA is TGTGCCAGCAGTTACTCGATATATCGACTAGCGGGGGATAATCACTCCTACAATGAGCAGTTCTTC.

This clonotype was seen at least ten times. V and J are TRBV7-2 and TRBJ2-5; tentative D call: TRBD1 (5 bases). The CDR3 loop spans 15 amino acids. The germline CDR1 and CDR2 sequences are SGHTA and FQGNSA. Trimming shortened V by 8 bases and J by 0 bases, and 16 bases separated the two germline ends. CDR3 nucleotides: TGTGCCAGCGGTGGGCAGGGTTCGTACCAAGAGACCCAGTACTTC. The encoded protein is CASGGQGSYQETQYF. Full variable domain (missing parts from reference TRBV7-2 and TRBJ2-5): GAGVSQSPSNKVTEKGKDVELRCDPISGHTALYWYRQSLGQGLEFLIYFQGNSAPDKSGLPSDRFSAERTGGSVSTLTIQRTQQEDSAVYLCASGGQGSYQETQYFGPGTRLLVL.

The V call is TRBV7-9, the J call TRBJ1-2; 9 bases agree with TRBD1. There are 15 residues in the CDR3. Germline V gene sequence: CDR1 SEHNR, CDR2 FQNEAQ (reference sequence). V shed 4 bases and J 0 bases; nucleotides not matched to a gene: 3. This CDR3 reads CASSYDRGTNYGYTF. The CDR3 DNA follows: TGTGCCAGCAGCTACGACAGGGGGACTAACTATGGCTACACCTTC.

Concerning this clonotype: Just one base apart from a much larger clone, this may be a read error. This chain joins TRBV7-9 and TRBJ2-7; D is ambiguous. CDR1 is SEHNR and CDR2 is FQNEAQ in the germline V gene (reference sequence). V was cut by 5 bases and J by 2 bases, with 7 bases left in between. This CDR3 has 12 amino acids. The CDR3 reads CASSPTPYEQYV. DNA for the CDR3: TGTGCCAGCAGCCCGACGCCCTACGAGCAGTACGTC.

To note about this clonotype: Given a much more abundant clone one base away, this may be a read error. The chain is built from TRBV11-2 and TRBJ1-5; the D is unclear. The DNA end is a closer match to TRBJ2-3, so the J assignment may be wrong. Germline CDR1 is SGHAT and CDR2 is FQNNGV. The CDR3 has 13 amino acids. Here the CDR3 reads CASSTGPNQPQYF. DNA for the CDR3: TGTGCCAGCAGCACCGGACCGAATCAGCCCCAGTATTTT.

This clonotype has just a few counts. V is TRBV6-6 and J is TRBJ1-2; D remains ambiguous. Trimming left V 6 bases short and J 1 base short, with 18 bases between. The CDR3 length is 16 residues. CDR1 is MNHNY and CDR2 is SVGAGI in the germline V gene (reference sequence). The CDR3 bases are TGTGCCAGCAGCCAATCGGCAGGAAAGGATAACTATGGCTACACCTTC. It encodes CASSQSAGKDNYGYTF.

Points on this clonotype: A much larger clone lies one base from this, so it may be a read error. J is TRBJ1-6 and V is TRBV7-6; D is undetermined. Per germline, CDR1 SGHVS and CDR2 FNYEAQ. This CDR3 comprises 14 residues. V lost 1 base, J lost 12 bases, and 13 bases lay in between. This CDR3 is CASSLEGVGLPLHF. DNA of the CDR3: TGTGCCAGCAGCTTAGAGGGAGTCGGTTTACCCCTCCACTTT.

Many counts were recorded for this clonotype. This sequence joins TRBV7-2 and TRBJ2-1; D ambiguous. V was trimmed by 3 bases and J by 5 bases, leaving 5 bases between them. The germline V gene has CDR1 SGHTA and CDR2 FQGNSA. The CDR3 length is 12 residues. The CDR3 loop is CASSFRDNEQFF. The CDR3 DNA is TGTGCCAGCAGCTTTCGGGACAATGAGCAGTTCTTC.

This clonotype has more than one count but fewer than ten. The chain has TRBV12-3 or TRBV12-4 and TRBJ1-5, with TRBD1 matching over 7 bases. The CDR3 length is 14 residues. V gave up 7 bases and J gave up 4 bases; unmatched junction bases: 7. DNA for the CDR3: TGTGCCAGCAATCAGGGGGGGGGAAATCAGCCCCAGCATTTT. Protein sequence: CASNQGGGNQPQHF.

This clonotype was recorded a few times. The genes are TRBV20-1 and TRBJ1-5; 7 positions agree with TRBD1. V lost 3 bases to trimming and J lost 4 bases; unmatched junction nucleotides: 6. The CDR3 contains 14 residues. The V gene's germline CDR1 is DFQATT and CDR2 SNEGSKA (reference sequence). CDR3 nucleotides: TGCAGTGCTAGGAACAGGGGAGTGAATCAGCCCCAGCATTTT. Residues: CSARNRGVNQPQHF.

The J gene is TRBJ1-4, the V gene TRBV7-6; tentative D call: TRBD1 (5 bases). CDR1 is SGHVS, CDR2 FNYEAQ, per germline. The CDR3 loop spans 16 amino acids. V was cut by 5 bases and J by 10 bases, with 23 bases left in between. DNA for the CDR3: TGTGCCAGCAGCCCGCCTATACAGGCCGCGTTAGGAAAACTGTTTTTT. Its translation is CASSPPIQAALGKLFF.

CDR3 amino acids: CASSFSAGRNTEAFF. CDR3 coding DNA: TGTGCCAGCAGCTTCAGTGCGGGGAGAAATACTGAAGCTTTCTTT. V usage is TRBV7-9 and J usage is TRBJ1-1; no firm D call. Trimming removed 3 bases at V and 5 bases at J, with 16 bases between. The CDR3 has 15 amino acids. Germline lookup yields CDR1 SEHNR and CDR2 FQNEAQ (reference sequence).

V usage is TRBV6-4 and J usage is TRBJ1-5; D gene ambiguous. The CDR3 is 20 amino acids. Germline lookup yields CDR1 MRHNA and CDR2 SNTAGT. V was pared by 2 bases and J by 2 bases, with 25 bases between. The CDR3 DNA follows: TGTGCCAGCAGTGACCCTTCCTCACTTAGCGCCTCCGGTGGCAATCAGCCCCAGCATTTT. Residues: CASSDPSSLSASGGNQPQHF.

The gene calls are TRBV20-1 and TRBJ1-5; the match to TRBD1 covers 10 bases. CDR1 and CDR2 (germline): DFQATT, SNEGSKA (reference sequence). The CDR3 spans 16 residues. CDR3 in DNA: TGCAATGCAATCGCCCTCGGACAGGGGGTAAATCAGCCCCAGCATTTT. Protein: CNAIALGQGVNQPQHF.

This clonotype appeared a few times. This chain uses TRBV29-1 with TRBJ1-2, with D unresolved. Trimming took off 3 bases at V and 3 bases at J, with 11 bases between the two ends. The CDR3 contains 13 residues. CDR1 and CDR2 from the germline V gene are SQVTM and ANQGSEA. The CDR3 here is CSVDRQSDYGYTF. The CDR3 DNA follows: TGCAGCGTTGACCGGCAGTCTGACTATGGCTACACCTTC. Using reference TRBV29-1 and TRBJ1-2 for the parts outside the CDR3, the full variable domain is SAVISQKPSRDICQRGTSLTIQCQVDSQVTMMFWYRQQPGQSLTLIATANQGSEATYESGFVIDKFPISRPNLTFSTLTVSNMSPEDSSIYLCSVDRQSDYGYTFGSGTRLTVV.

The CDR3 reads CASSELVSDTQYF. CDR3 DNA sequence: TGTGCCAGCAGTGAACTGGTCTCAGATACGCAGTATTTT. The J gene is TRBJ2-3, the V gene TRBV6-1; D is uncertain. V lost 2 bases to trimming and J lost 4 bases, with 7 bases between them. This CDR3 comprises 13 residues. From germline, CDR1 is MNHNS and CDR2 SASEGT.

This clonotype appeared many times. The chain carries TRBV7-2 and TRBJ2-7; 10 positions agree with TRBD1. This CDR3 region has 11 residues. Germline loops: CDR1 SGHTA, CDR2 FQGNSA. This chain's CDR3 is CASSGGTGVSV. CDR3 DNA sequence: TGTGCCAGCAGCGGAGGGACAGGGGTTTCCGTC.

The chain links TRBV12-3 or TRBV12-4 to TRBJ1-2, with D perhaps TRBD1 (5 bases). This CDR3 has 16 amino acids. Trimming took 6 bases from V and 1 from J, leaving 18 bases between them. The CDR3 nucleotides are TGTGCCAGCAGCCTGAACCGGGACCGCCTTAACTATGGCTACACCTTC. This sequence encodes CASSLNRDRLNYGYTF.

This chain connects TRBV7-9 to TRBJ2-5; D is ambiguous. Trimming shortened V by 2 bases and J by 5 bases, and 12 bases separated the two germline ends. This CDR3 has 14 residues. Germline V gene lookup returns CDR1 SEHNR and CDR2 FQNEAQ (reference sequence). The CDR3 here is CASSLRFIGETQYF. CDR3 nucleotides: TGTGCCAGCAGCTTAAGGTTTATCGGGGAGACCCAGTACTTC.

This clonotype came up once. The chain is built from TRBV12-5 and TRBJ1-1; no clear D. Trimming cost V 7 bases and J 0 bases, with 9 bases left between them. The CDR3 runs 13 residues. The V gene's germline CDR1 is LGHNT and CDR2 FRNRAP. CDR3 DNA sequence: TGTGCTAGTGATGCAGCTTTGAACACTGAAGCTTTCTTT. As protein: CASDAALNTEAFF.

As for this clonotype: A much larger clone lies one base from this, so it may be a read error. V gene TRBV7-6 combines with J gene TRBJ1-2; perhaps TRBD1 as D (5 bases). The germline CDR1 and CDR2 sequences are SGHVS and FNYEAQ. The CDR3 totals 16 residues. For the CDR3, the DNA is TGTGTCAGCAGCCCCCGGGGGGGGTTAGCTAACTATGGCTACACCTTC. Protein sequence: CVSSPRGGLANYGYTF. Full variable domain (outside the CDR3, taken from reference TRBV7-6 and TRBJ1-2): GAGVSQSPRYKVTKRGQDVALRCDPISGHVSLYWYRQALGQGPEFLTYFNYEAQQDKSGLPNDRFSAERPEGSISTLTIQRTEQRDSAMYRCVSSPRGGLANYGYTFGSGTRLTVV.

This clonotype was found many times. The chain joins TRBV7-9 to TRBJ2-5; 7 bases match TRBD1. Per germline, CDR1 SEHNR and CDR2 FQNEAQ (reference sequence). V trimming: 2 bases; J trimming: 3 bases; junction bases outside the gene matches: 9. The CDR3 is 16 amino acids. CDR3 DNA: TGTGCCAGCAGCTTATCCCCGGTCGGGACAGAAGAGACCCAGTACTTC. Translation gives CASSLSPVGTEETQYF.

The CDR3 loop is CANNPTYNEQFF. For the CDR3, the DNA is TGTGCCAACAACCCAACCTACAATGAGCAGTTCTTC. The chain joins TRBV7-4 to TRBJ2-1; unclear D gene. Germline CDR1 SGHVT, CDR2 SQSDAQ. The CDR3 covers 12 residues. V lost 10 bases to trimming and J lost 2 bases, with 9 bases between them.

The chain joins TRBV20-1 to TRBJ2-1; 10 bases align to TRBD2. The V and J ends lost 0 bases and 5 bases, in that order; junction bases with no gene match: 10. There are 17 residues in the CDR3. CDR1 is DFQATT, CDR2 SNEGSKA, per germline (reference sequence). The CDR3 DNA reads as TGCAGTGCTAGAGATATCCTAGCGGGGGCCTTTGACAATGAGCAGTTCTTC. It encodes CSARDILAGAFDNEQFF.

This clonotype was counted between two and nine times. V gene TRBV7-6 combines with J gene TRBJ1-6; D might be TRBD1 (6 bases). The CDR3 loop spans 14 amino acids. Germline V CDR1 and CDR2: SGHVS, FNYEAQ. The V end lost 5 bases, the J end lost 2 bases, and 7 bases lay between the germline ends. The CDR3 here is CASSRDTYNSPLHF. The CDR3 DNA sequence: TGTGCCAGCAGCCGGGACACCTATAATTCACCCCTCCACTTT.

As for this clonotype: At one of its ends the junction is not consistent with the germline gene, which may arise from a read error. V is TRBV7-6 and J is TRBJ2-1; 7 bases line up with TRBD2. CDR1 is SGHVS, CDR2 FNYEAQ, per germline. The CDR3 has 12 residues. The CDR3 DNA reads TGTGCCAGCAGCCTAGCGGAGTACAAGCAGTTCTTC. Translating it yields CASSLAEYKQFF.